This section outlines one T cell receptor (beta chain) sequence together with its context. Its antigen is unknown. The data derive from a study of cytomegalovirus exposure and HLA in healthy donors. Study outcomes and limitations: Later on, an analysis tied 15,000 to 20,000 TCR beta sequences to HLA alleles at 0.05 false discovery rate. Immune exposure information comprised only CMV serostatus.

In the PCR, 60 Vbeta and 13 Jbeta primers were used. The method was immunoSEQ multiplex PCR; TCRdb's version includes in-frame clones alone and lacks a portion of them. The repertoire includes roughly 190,000 clones, roughly 80% of them detected once, and around 3.1% sits in the top ten. Germline CDR1 and CDR2: SGHRS and YFSETQ. The CDR3 extends over 20 amino acids. Trimming removed 2 bases from V and 0 bases from J; junction bases left unmatched: 11. The sequence derives from a female donor in good health and CMV-seronegative. The chain is built from TRBV5-1 and TRBJ2-6; TRBD1 matches at 10 bases. Material: PBMCs. Here the CDR3 reads CASSFRQGALSSSGANVLTF. The CDR3 DNA is TGCGCCAGCAGCTTTAGACAGGGGGCCCTTTCGAGCTCTGGGGCCAACGTCCTGACTTTC.